These T cell receptor beta chains were read from a single sample in a study of identical twins. Each CDR3 protein is one row after TCRdb ran MiXCR on the 5' RACE reads. The sample gives over 500,000 distinct CDR3 sequences, 22% of which show up once; roughly 0.91% is in the top ten. The sample was also reused in another study, on T cells expressing NK-cell markers.

The sequencing input was CD4+ T cells sorted from blood. The receptors stem from a woman aged 18-35 years in good health. CDR3s include the opening cysteine and the closing phenylalanine or tryptophan. Fields, in order: J gene, CDR3 length, D gene, V gene, CDR3 protein. A D gene is named only where the DNA matches it firmly.

j_gene: TRBJ2-3
len: 12
d_gene: .
v_gene: TRBV7-2
CDR3aa: CASSRWGNTQYF

j_gene: TRBJ2-5
len: 15
d_gene: .
v_gene: TRBV20-1
CDR3aa: CSARDLREGGETQYF

j_gene: TRBJ2-1
len: 17
d_gene: TRBD2
v_gene: TRBV7-2
CDR3aa: CASSFPTSGRSYNEQFF

j_gene: TRBJ2-7
len: 14
d_gene: TRBD2
v_gene: TRBV7-2
CDR3aa: CASSFGAGGGEQYF

j_gene: TRBJ2-1
len: 16
d_gene: TRBD2
v_gene: TRBV7-9
CDR3aa: CASSPSRRGVNNEQFF

j_gene: TRBJ2-7
len: 17
d_gene: .
v_gene: TRBV4-1
CDR3aa: CASSQDRVMDPREEQYF

j_gene: TRBJ2-5
len: 13
d_gene: .
v_gene: TRBV9
CDR3aa: CASSVDGGETQYF

j_gene: TRBJ2-1
len: 11
d_gene: .
v_gene: TRBV10-3
CDR3aa: CAIKEGGEQFF

j_gene: TRBJ2-5
len: 13
d_gene: TRBD2
v_gene: TRBV7-7
CDR3aa: CASAGGNEETQYF

j_gene: TRBJ1-5
len: 17
d_gene: .
v_gene: TRBV12-3/TRBV12-4
CDR3aa: CASSLSKGAYSNQPQHF

j_gene: TRBJ2-7
len: 15
d_gene: .
v_gene: TRBV20-1
CDR3aa: CSARDPGRRGNEQYF

j_gene: TRBJ2-7
len: 16
d_gene: .
v_gene: TRBV6-1
CDR3aa: CASSAIKEGGSYEQYF

j_gene: TRBJ2-3
len: 16
d_gene: TRBD2
v_gene: TRBV7-6
CDR3aa: CASSPTSGGATDTQYF

j_gene: TRBJ2-3
len: 13
d_gene: .
v_gene: TRBV20-1
CDR3aa: CSARDSGANTQYF

j_gene: TRBJ1-5
len: 13
d_gene: .
v_gene: TRBV23-1
CDR3aa: CASPTGINQPQHF

j_gene: TRBJ2-5
len: 16
d_gene: .
v_gene: TRBV7-9
CDR3aa: CASSSRVAPPRQTQYF

j_gene: TRBJ2-2
len: 15
d_gene: .
v_gene: TRBV15
CDR3aa: CATSRERPGTGELFF

j_gene: TRBJ1-4
len: 13
d_gene: .
v_gene: TRBV20-1
CDR3aa: CSARVLGNEKLFF

j_gene: TRBJ2-7
len: 14
d_gene: TRBD2
v_gene: TRBV30
CDR3aa: CACDSAGLGYEQYF

j_gene: TRBJ2-1
len: 16
d_gene: TRBD2
v_gene: TRBV6-1
CDR3aa: CASSELPSGGTREQFF

j_gene: TRBJ2-2
len: 16
d_gene: .
v_gene: TRBV20-1
CDR3aa: CSAIRVVWGNTGELFF

j_gene: TRBJ1-2
len: 13
d_gene: .
v_gene: TRBV20-1
CDR3aa: CSAKESYRDGYTF

j_gene: TRBJ2-7
len: 14
d_gene: TRBD1
v_gene: TRBV27
CDR3aa: CASSPQGARGEQYF

j_gene: TRBJ1-1
len: 15
d_gene: .
v_gene: TRBV5-1
CDR3aa: CASSFGGGSVTEAFF

j_gene: TRBJ2-7
len: 14
d_gene: TRBD2
v_gene: TRBV6-5
CDR3aa: CASSSRDYLYEQYF

j_gene: TRBJ2-6
len: 15
d_gene: .
v_gene: TRBV20-1
CDR3aa: CSATTPTSGANVLTF

j_gene: TRBJ2-3
len: 15
d_gene: TRBD2
v_gene: TRBV20-1
CDR3aa: CSASGLAGTSDTQYF

j_gene: TRBJ1-5
len: 13
d_gene: .
v_gene: TRBV12-3/TRBV12-4
CDR3aa: CASRGPRNQPQHF

j_gene: TRBJ2-5
len: 12
d_gene: .
v_gene: TRBV2
CDR3aa: CASSEALTQKYF

j_gene: TRBJ2-3
len: 13
d_gene: .
v_gene: TRBV18
CDR3aa: CASSPRITDTQYF

j_gene: TRBJ2-7
len: 17
d_gene: TRBD2
v_gene: TRBV27
CDR3aa: CASSPNGEGLKDYEQYF

j_gene: TRBJ2-3
len: 13
d_gene: .
v_gene: TRBV20-1
CDR3aa: CSAPPPLTDTQYF

j_gene: TRBJ2-3
len: 16
d_gene: .
v_gene: TRBV12-3/TRBV12-4
CDR3aa: CASSWRAGSSTDTQYF

j_gene: TRBJ2-1
len: 13
d_gene: .
v_gene: TRBV5-1
CDR3aa: CASSLRGEGTQFF

j_gene: TRBJ2-1
len: 12
d_gene: .
v_gene: TRBV19
CDR3aa: CASSKRDNEQFF

j_gene: TRBJ1-5
len: 14
d_gene: TRBD1
v_gene: TRBV12-3/TRBV12-4
CDR3aa: CASSQDRVSQPQHF